One T cell receptor beta chain is described in this entry. Its antigen is still unknown. The sample belongs to a study of memory CD4+ T cells and cytomegalovirus serostatus. General observations from the study: CMV serostatus prediction reached median AUC approximately 0.95, or 0.91 with US-trained model.

The sort gate was single viable CD3+CD4+CD8-CD45RO+ cells for memory CD4+ T cells. CDR3 length: 13 residues. Looked up from germline, CDR1 is SGHAT and CDR2 is FQNNGV. The germline V and J ends were trimmed by 6 bases and 2 bases, with 9 bases remaining between them. Produced via immunoSEQ multiplex PCR; TCRdb's table is partial and in-frame only. Of approximately 30,000 clones listed, approximately 76% are singletons. Sequenced input: memory CD4+ T cells from blood. This sequence originates from an adult in good health and CMV-seronegative. Some clones in this sample may be carry-over from other donors' samples. The rearrangement uses TRBV11-2 and TRBJ2-3; D ambiguous. The CDR3 DNA is TGTGCCAGCAGAATTCCCTCCACAGATACGCAGTATTTT. It encodes CASRIPSTDTQYF.